A selection of T cell receptor beta chains follows, all from one sample in a study of T cell responses to AZD1222 COVID-19 vaccine. TCRdb keeps only in-frame clones here, not all; method: immunoSEQ multiplex PCR. The sample has 150,000 to 200,000 clones; 85% to 95% are singletons. The sample was peripheral blood, taken on day 0 of AZD1222 vaccination. The origin of the receptors is an adult in good health. Each CDR3 is given with its conserved first and last residue. Each record gives: V gene, clone size, CDR3 protein. Size values are once, few and many counts, or a class for expanded clones, and some rows have none.

TRBV5-6	.	CASSFPGTGTQETQYF
TRBV30	.	CAWSVKGFGWTNDEKLFF
TRBV30	once	CAWSVGGTAAYNSPLHF
TRBV7-9	.	CASSKPGGGYTF
TRBV5-8	.	CASSLVIDTSTDTQYF
TRBV6-5	.	CASSYWAGGTEAFF
TRBV28	.	CASFGFKFGYNEQFF
TRBV28	.	CASSLDRQNQNQPQHF
TRBV18	.	CASSRGQGASEQYF
TRBV4-2	.	CASSQVLQGLSGNTIYF
TRBV5-5	.	CASSLQGNTEAFF
TRBV24-1	.	CATSDSRETYEQYF
TRBV15	.	CATSRDRGSATEKLFF
TRBV7-9	.	CASSLIRVSFDNEQFF
TRBV19	.	CASSIEEDYGYTF
TRBV2	.	CASSESTGGEETQYF
TRBV4-3	.	CASSLRYGGVTEAFF
TRBV19	.	CASSPQEGNYGYTF
TRBV10-3	.	CAISVKRGTTEAFF
TRBV6-5	once	CASRGLLSRSDTQYF
TRBV6-2/TRBV6-3	.	CASSSDMSGRVPLHF
TRBV25-1	.	CASSEFGGQPQHF
TRBV30	.	CAWRNEKLFF
TRBV9	.	CASSVGASGGKTQYF
TRBV7-2	.	CASSIAENYGYTF
TRBV3-1/TRBV3-2	.	CASSPPGQHYEQYF
TRBV7-2	.	CASSSAFRSYEQYF
TRBV6-5	.	CASSPGQWYNEQFF
TRBV6-5	.	CASRWGDNSPLHF
TRBV9	.	CASSVGGLHNYEQYF
TRBV19	.	CASSTPGTGNQPQHF
TRBV6-5	.	CASSYGGNYGYTF
TRBV5-1	.	CASRRTLAGGPSEQFF
TRBV7-8	.	CASSLGFEGAFGNTGELFF
TRBV27	once	CASSLAGGPGTQYF
TRBV9	.	CASSGGKARATCSRYEQYF
TRBV19	once	CASSIEGATEAFF
TRBV6-5	.	CASSTGSSYNEQFF
TRBV5-6	.	CATTLRGGDVYYGYTF
TRBV7-3	.	CASSLRGADNEQFF
TRBV12-3/TRBV12-4	.	CASSFRGSYGYTF